A single sample is the source of the 10 T cell receptor beta chains below, sequenced in a study of blood T cell repertoires in COVID-19. Produced via immunoSEQ multiplex PCR; TCRdb's table is partial and in-frame only. The data show approximately 250,000 clones, with 70% to 90% seen just once and 0.95% to 1.5% held by the top ten. Sequences were obtained from PBMCs or T cells enriched from blood (not recorded which). These receptors all come from a woman in her 40s with acute COVID-19.

This clone was seen more than once but under ten times. The V call is TRBV30, the J call TRBJ1-1; TRBD1 might be the D (6 bases). V was cut by 0 bases and J by 8 bases, with 10 bases left in between. The germline V gene encodes CDR1 GTSNPN and CDR2 SVGIG (reference sequence). CDR3 length equals 12 residues. CDR3 sequence reads: CAWSVQGGEAFF. As DNA, the CDR3 is TGTGCCTGGAGTGTACAGGGCGGGGAAGCTTTCTTT.

The chain uses TRBV4-3 and TRBJ1-4, with D unresolved. Trimming pared 1 base from V and 3 bases from J, leaving 9 bases between. Germline values: CDR1 LGHNA, CDR2 YSLEER. This CDR3 region has 15 residues. The CDR3, as DNA: TGCGCCAGCAGCCAAGGAGAGCTGGCTAATGAAAAACTGTTTTTT. This gives the protein CASSQGELANEKLFF.

This chain joins TRBV6-5 and TRBJ2-2; possibly TRBD2 for D (6 bases). The CDR3 consists of 11 residues. V lost 8 bases to trimming and J lost 5 bases, with 6 bases between them. From germline, CDR1 is MNHEY and CDR2 SVGAGI. The chain's CDR3 is CASGGTGELFF. As DNA, the CDR3 is TGTGCCAGCGGGGGGACCGGGGAGCTGTTTTTT.

The chain has TRBV7-3 and TRBJ2-3; 9 bases agree with TRBD1. With V trimmed by 2 bases and J by 4 bases, 4 bases remained unmatched. Per germline, CDR1 SGHTA and CDR2 FQGTGA. This CDR3 has 15 residues. The DNA of the CDR3 is TGTGCCAGCAGCTTAGGGGACAGGGTGGCAGATACGCAGTATTTT. The encoded protein is CASSLGDRVADTQYF.

This chain uses TRBV27 with TRBJ2-1; TRBD2 agrees at 7 bases. The germline gives CDR1 MNHEY, CDR2 SMNVEV (reference sequence). This CDR3 is built from 16 residues. With 5 bases clipped from V and 3 bases from J, the junction kept 10 bases outside the gene matches. As DNA, the CDR3 is TGTGCCAGCAGTCCCAGTCCGGGACTAAACTACAATGAGCAGTTCTTC. This sequence encodes CASSPSPGLNYNEQFF.

The chain is built from TRBV9 and TRBJ2-5; 10 bases line up with TRBD2. The CDR3 contains 13 residues. V lost 0 bases and J lost 7; bases outside the gene matches: 0. Germline values: CDR1 SGDLS, CDR2 YYNGEE. The CDR3 nucleotides are TGTGCCAGCAGCGTAGGGACTAGCGGGACCCAGTACTTC. Translated: CASSVGTSGTQYF.

This clone was observed a single time. The rearrangement joins TRBV2 to TRBJ1-5, with 9 bases aligning to TRBD1. Germline assignment: CDR1 SNHLY and CDR2 FYNNEI. CDR3 length equals 17 residues. V trimming: 4 bases; J trimming: 0 bases; junction bases outside the gene matches: 7. DNA for the CDR3: TGTGCCAGCAGTGTGGGACAGGGACGCGGTAGCAATCAGCCCCAGCATTTT. Its translation is CASSVGQGRGSNQPQHF.

V gene TRBV3-1 (or the pseudogene TRBV3-2) combines with J gene TRBJ2-1, with 10 bases lining up with TRBD2. Germline CDR1 reads LGHDT; CDR2 reads YNNKEL (reference sequence). CDR3 size: 16 residues. V was pared by 1 base and J by 6 bases, with 6 bases of the junction left unmatched. The CDR3 loop reads CASSQGPSGSLNEQFF. As DNA, the CDR3 is TGTGCCAGCAGCCAAGGTCCTAGCGGGAGCCTCAATGAGCAGTTCTTC.

The chain recombines TRBV28 with TRBJ2-1; D is perhaps TRBD1 (6 bases). Germline V gives CDR1 MDHEN, CDR2 SYDVKM. CDR3 length: 16 amino acids. Trimming removed 4 bases at V and 0 bases at J, with 13 bases between. The CDR3 loop is CASSSLPGHSYNEQFF. CDR3 bases: TGTGCCAGCAGTTCCCTCCCGGGACACTCCTACAATGAGCAGTTCTTC.

This rearrangement joins TRBV5-5 to TRBJ1-6; D gene unclear. The CDR3 runs 15 residues. CDR1 is SGHKS and CDR2 is YYEKEE in the germline V gene (reference sequence). Trimming took off 1 base at V and 9 bases at J, with 14 bases between the two ends. CDR3 sequence: CASSLRSDRGSPLHF. CDR3 nucleotide sequence: TGTGCCAGCAGCTTGAGGTCAGACCGCGGTTCACCCCTCCACTTT.